This entry features one T cell receptor beta chain sequence. There are 14 residues in the CDR3. Per the germline V gene, CDR1 is SGDLS and CDR2 is YYNGEE. The V end was cut by 2 bases, the J end by 2 bases, with 10 bases between. The study drew participants aged about 18 to 95 years from about two dozen US areas. This sample is drawn from a study of blood T cell repertoires in COVID-19. This table comes from immunoSEQ multiplex PCR, and its TCRdb copy is limited to in-frame clones, with some not included. This sample carries about 330,000 clones, 80% to 90% of them seen once, and the ten largest clones take approximately 5.3%.

The rearrangement links TRBV9 to TRBJ1-1; D gene unclear. The sequence was collected from a woman aged 25 to 39 who had recovered from COVID-19. The material sequenced was PBMCs or T cells enriched from blood (not recorded which). CDR3 residues: CASSVGRSNTEAFF. CDR3 sequence (DNA): TGTGCCAGCAGCGTGGGCCGCAGTAACACTGAAGCTTTCTTT.